The present entry profiles one T cell receptor beta chain with its context. Its antigen remains unidentified. This sample stems from a study of T-cell memory formation after mild COVID-19. Researchers used 5'RACE with constant-segment primers to make TCR alpha and TCR beta cDNA libraries that carry sample barcodes and UMIs. Using its own MiXCR run on the 5' RACE reads, TCRdb lists one record per CDR3 protein. The sample contains about 190,000 distinct CDR3 sequences, roughly 30% of which appear only once. Study observations and caveats: Clones which contracted sat mainly in CM and EM if CD4+, and in EMRA if CD8+. Among clones peaking at day 37 in the second wave, SARS-CoV-2 specificity remained unconfirmed.

This CDR3 has 12 residues. Trimming took off 5 bases at V and 8 bases at J, with 12 bases between the two ends. CDR1 and CDR2 from the germline V gene are SGHDT and YYEEEE. This sequence originates from an adult woman who had mild COVID-19 (a few samples of this study predate the infection). Cell type and time point are not known. The chain employs TRBV5-6 and TRBJ2-3; D possibly corresponds to TRBD1 (6 bases). Sequencing was done on a sample of PBMCs or a T cell subset sorted from them (not recorded which). CDR3 amino acids: CASSSGTSTQYF. The CDR3 DNA reads as TGTGCCAGCAGTTCCGGGACAAGTACGCAGTATTTT.